This T cell receptor (beta chain) was captured by sequencing in a study of blood T cell repertoires in COVID-19. Across the study: Sample material is recorded as cDNA or gDNA derived from T cells, B-cell-depleted T cells, or PBMCs.

Repertoires were generated with immunoSEQ multiplex PCR, while TCRdb's copy carries only in-frame clones and drops some. Of 400,000 to 550,000 clones listed, 70% to 90% were seen once; the top ten hold almost 2%. Participants spanned ages about 18 to 90 years and resided in about 25 US areas. This TCR was recovered from a woman younger than 30 with acute COVID-19. Sequencing input: PBMCs or T cells enriched from blood (not recorded which).

This chain's CDR3 is CASTDRGKGQPQHF. The CDR3 DNA reads as TGTGCCAGCACCGACAGGGGAAAGGGTCAGCCCCAGCATTTT. This chain uses TRBV6-5 with TRBJ1-5; 8 bases align to TRBD1. CDR3 length equals 14 residues. Trimming removed 7 bases from V and 6 bases from J; junction bases left unmatched: 8. From germline, CDR1 is MNHEY and CDR2 SVGAGI.